This T cell receptor (beta chain) was documented in a study of T-cell reconstitution after alpha-beta-depleted transplantation in children. TCRbeta library construction was performed incorporating unique molecular identifiers. Each CDR3 protein gets one entry after TCRdb re-called the PCR reads with MiXCR. The sample has 490,000 or so distinct CDR3 sequences, around 13% seen once. In germline, CDR1 is MNHEY, CDR2 SMNVEV (reference sequence). The CDR3 contains 15 residues. About this clonotype: One end of the junction is discordant with germline, which a read error may explain.

The V gene is TRBV27, the J gene TRBJ1-4, with D uncertain. The sequencing used PBMCs from the stem cell graft donor, collected from the stem cell graft. The TCR sequence derives from a human donor who donated a stem cell graft to a child with combined immunodeficiency. The CDR3 region has the DNA TGTGCCGGCAGTTACAAGAGACCAACTAATGAAAAACTGTTTTTT. Translated, it gives CAGSYKRPTNEKLFF.